The 24 T cell receptor beta chains below come from one sample, sequenced in a study of blood T cell repertoires in COVID-19. The protocol was immunoSEQ multiplex PCR, while the TCRdb copy is restricted to in-frame clones and leaves out a portion. The sample shows roughly 230,000 clones, approximately 81% of them seen only once. Specimen: PBMCs or T cells enriched from blood (not recorded which). All receptors derive from a woman aged 45-65 years who had been exposed to COVID-19.

This clone is a singleton in its sample. J is TRBJ1-1 and V is TRBV7-9, with unresolved D. The CDR3 covers 15 residues. Germline V gene sequence: CDR1 SEHNR, CDR2 FQNEAQ (reference sequence). V was shortened by 2 bases and J by 0 bases, with 10 bases between the two germline ends. CDR3 in DNA: TGTGCCAGCAGCTTACACAGCTACTTGAACACTGAAGCTTTCTTT. Protein product: CASSLHSYLNTEAFF.

The J gene is TRBJ1-3, the V gene TRBV28; the D gene is possibly TRBD1 (5 bases). CDR1 MDHEN and CDR2 SYDVKM come from the germline V gene. CDR3 length equals 12 residues. Trimming took off 1 base at V and 8 bases at J, with 6 bases between the two ends. The CDR3 loop reads CASSLSGDTIYF. DNA of the CDR3: TGTGCCAGCAGTTTATCGGGGGACACCATATATTTT.

The chain uses TRBV25-1 and TRBJ2-5; TRBD1 is a possible D gene (5 bases). Trimming stripped 5 bases from V and 2 bases from J, with 12 bases between. The CDR3 totals 14 residues. Germline V gives CDR1 MGHDK, CDR2 SYGVNS. The chain's CDR3 is CASSSLTVQETQYF. CDR3 DNA sequence: TGTGCCAGCAGTTCCCTGACAGTTCAAGAGACCCAGTACTTC.

This chain uses TRBV21-1 with TRBJ2-2; TRBD1, the table's D call, lacks a check against the DNA. TRBV21-1 is given as a pseudogene. The CDR3 is 15 residues long. Here the CDR3 reads CASSKGQGGTGELFF. The CDR3 nucleotides read TGTGCCAGCAGCAAGGGACAGGGAGGCACCGGGGAGCTGTTTTTT.

The CDR3 nucleotides read TGTGCCAGTAGTACCCAGAAAGTACAGGGGAGCTCCAATCAGCCCCAGCATTTT. This sequence encodes CASSTQKVQGSSNQPQHF. The gene calls are TRBV19 and TRBJ1-5; 7 nucleotides agree with TRBD1. The CDR3 runs to 18 residues. The germline CDR1 and CDR2 sequences are LNHDA and SQIVND (reference sequence). V lost 4 bases, J lost 3 bases, and 15 bases stayed unmatched.

This sequence joins TRBV21-1 and TRBJ1-1; the table gives TRBD1 as D, unverified against the DNA. TRBV21-1 is noted as a pseudogene. CDR3 size: 16 residues. The CDR3 nucleotides are TGTGCCAGCAGCAAAGAAAGACAGGTTTTAGGGACTGAAGCTTTCTTT. Translated, it gives CASSKERQVLGTEAFF.

The CDR3 nucleotides are TGTGCCAGCAGTTCGGGGGACAGGGGCATCTACGAGCAGTACTTC. This translates into CASSSGDRGIYEQYF. The genes are TRBV27 and TRBJ2-7; TRBD1 matches 10 bases. Germline-derived CDR1 and CDR2 are MNHEY and SMNVEV (reference sequence). J gave up 3 bases and V 4 bases, and 6 bases lay outside the gene matches. The CDR3 runs 15 residues.

The chain recombines TRBV19 with TRBJ2-5, with D maybe TRBD1 (5 bases). CDR3 size: 13 residues. Deletions cut 3 bases from V and 5 bases from J, with 10 bases between. Germline V gene lookup returns CDR1 LNHDA and CDR2 SQIVND (reference sequence). CDR3 amino acids: CASSMSGRETQYF. CDR3 DNA sequence: TGTGCCAGTAGTATGTCAGGGCGCGAGACCCAGTACTTC.

This chain joins TRBV2 and TRBJ2-2, with TRBD2 identical over 14 bases. The V gene's germline CDR1 is SNHLY and CDR2 FYNNEI. J was trimmed by 4 bases and V by 6 bases; bases with no gene match: 7. The CDR3 has 17 residues. CDR3 sequence reads: CASRQTSGGAPTGELFF. The CDR3 DNA reads as TGTGCCAGCAGACAGACTAGCGGGGGGGCCCCCACCGGGGAGCTGTTTTTT.

The V and J genes are TRBV18 and TRBJ2-1; 10 bases are a match to TRBD1. Germline V gene lookup returns CDR1 KGHSH and CDR2 LQKENI. The length of the CDR3 is 15 residues. The V gene end was trimmed by 4 bases and the J gene end by 7 bases; junction bases not matched to a gene: 7. The CDR3 sequence: CASSRDRGLLNEQFF. CDR3 sequence (DNA): TGTGCCAGCTCACGGGACAGGGGTCTTTTGAATGAGCAGTTCTTC.

The V call is TRBV18, the J call TRBJ2-1; D might be TRBD1 (6 bases). Trimming stripped 3 bases from V and 2 bases from J, with 11 bases between. This CDR3 has 15 residues. CDR1 KGHSH and CDR2 LQKENI come from the germline V gene. CDR3 in amino acids: CASSPGRGTYNEQFF. Here the CDR3 DNA reads TGTGCCAGCTCACCGGGCAGGGGAACCTACAATGAGCAGTTCTTC.

The J gene is TRBJ2-1, the V gene TRBV28; 7 nucleotides agree with TRBD2. V trimming: 2 bases; J trimming: 2 bases; junction bases outside the gene matches: 9. In germline, CDR1 is MDHEN, CDR2 SYDVKM. The CDR3 is made up of 17 amino acids. This chain's CDR3 is CASSLTSGVSTYNEQFF. CDR3 DNA sequence: TGTGCCAGCAGTTTAACGAGCGGGGTGTCCACCTACAATGAGCAGTTCTTC.

The chain links TRBV28 to TRBJ1-5; D is undetermined. CDR1 and CDR2 from the germline V gene are MDHEN and SYDVKM. The CDR3 length is 14 residues. The V end was cut by 3 bases, the J end by 3 bases, with 9 bases between. CDR3 bases: TGTGCCAGCAGTTTGGCCGTGAACAATCAGCCCCAGCATTTT. This translates into CASSLAVNNQPQHF.

V gene TRBV2 combines with J gene TRBJ1-6, with TRBD1 matching over 7 bases. The CDR3 extends over 15 amino acids. V gave up 7 bases and J gave up 6 bases; unmatched junction bases: 9. Germline V gene sequence: CDR1 SNHLY, CDR2 FYNNEI. CDR3 nucleotide sequence: TGTGCCAGCATTCCGGACAGGTTAGGTAATTCACCCCTCCACTTT. Translation: CASIPDRLGNSPLHF.

The gene calls are TRBV7-8 and TRBJ2-3; 9 nucleotides agree with TRBD2. This CDR3 contains 15 residues. J gave up 6 bases and V 1 base, and 5 bases lay outside the gene matches. CDR1 and CDR2 from the germline V gene are SGHVS and FQNEAQ. The CDR3 region is CASSLGAGGPDTQYF. DNA for the CDR3: TGTGCCAGCAGCTTAGGGGCGGGGGGGCCTGATACGCAGTATTTT.

The V and J genes are TRBV7-2 and TRBJ1-3; D is undetermined. The CDR3 sequence is 13 residues long. Deletions cut 4 bases from V and 4 bases from J, with 8 bases between. CDR1 SGHTA and CDR2 FQGNSA come from the germline V gene. CDR3 sequence: CASSSVRGNTIYF. The CDR3 bases are TGTGCCAGCAGCTCGGTTCGGGGAAACACCATATATTTT. The complete variable domain, with remaining parts taken from reference TRBV7-2 and TRBJ1-3, reads GAGVSQSPSNKVTEKGKDVELRCDPISGHTALYWYRQSLGQGLEFLIYFQGNSAPDKSGLPSDRFSAERTGGSVSTLTIQRTQQEDSAVYLCASSSVRGNTIYFGEGSWLTVV.

This clone showed up just a few times. The rearrangement joins TRBV7-9 to TRBJ1-2; 7 bases map to TRBD1. CDR3 length: 14 residues. V shed 1 base, J shed 4 bases, and the junction held 3 bases outside the gene matches. CDR1 SEHNR and CDR2 FQNEAQ come from the germline V gene (reference sequence). The DNA for the CDR3 is TGTGCCAGCAGCTTAGAGGGGGCGGTCTATGGCTACACCTTC. Its protein is CASSLEGAVYGYTF.

V and J are TRBV28 and TRBJ1-6, with D possibly TRBD1 on 5 matching bases. The V and J ends lost 3 bases and 3 bases respectively, with 9 bases between them. Germline V CDR1 and CDR2: MDHEN, SYDVKM. This CDR3 is 15 amino acids long. The CDR3 DNA is TGTGCCAGCAGTTTGACAGAGTACTATAATTCACCCCTCCACTTT. Translating gives CASSLTEYYNSPLHF.

The CDR3, as DNA: TGTGCCAGCGCTACCAGGGGGCGGGTCTATGGCTACACCTTC. This sequence encodes CASATRGRVYGYTF. The rearrangement links TRBV6-5 to TRBJ1-2; 8 bases map to TRBD1. This CDR3 is built from 14 residues. Trimming at V came to 8 bases and at J to 4 bases, leaving 9 bases not matched to a gene. The germline V gene encodes CDR1 MNHEY and CDR2 SVGAGI.

The chain carries TRBV5-1 and TRBJ1-3; maybe TRBD1 (6 bases). Trimming removed 3 bases at V and 4 bases at J, with 17 bases between. Germline V gives CDR1 SGHRS, CDR2 YFSETQ. The CDR3 is 16 residues long. The CDR3 sequence: CASSSYSTGKGNTIYF. The CDR3 nucleotides read TGCGCCAGCAGCTCATATTCCACAGGGAAAGGAAACACCATATATTTT. The full variable domain, completed using reference TRBV5-1 and TRBJ1-3, is KAGVTQTPRYLIKTRGQQVTLSCSPISGHRSVSWYQQTPGQGLQFLFEYFSETQRNKGNFPGRFSGRQFSNSRSEMNVSTLELGDSALYLCASSSYSTGKGNTIYFGEGSWLTVV.

The J gene is TRBJ1-1, the V gene TRBV6-5; 10 positions agree with TRBD1. The J segment lost 7 bases and the V segment lost 7 bases, leaving 6 bases of the junction unmatched. Germline V gene sequence: CDR1 MNHEY, CDR2 SVGAGI. The CDR3 loop spans 13 amino acids. CDR3 in DNA: TGTGCCAGCACCGGGACAGGGGTCCGTGAAGCTTTCTTT. It translates to CASTGTGVREAFF.

This clone has more than one count but fewer than ten. V and J are TRBV6-5 and TRBJ1-1, with TRBD1 as a possible D gene (5 bases). CDR1 is MNHEY, CDR2 SVGAGI, per germline. V shed 8 bases and J shed 4 bases, with 17 bases lying between them. This CDR3 spans 14 amino acids. CDR3 DNA: TGTGCCAGCGGGGTGGAGTTAGGGGTCACTGAAGCTTTCTTT. Translated, it gives CASGVELGVTEAFF.

The CDR3 DNA is TGTGCCAGCAGCCGACAGGGCTTAATCACCTTC. Protein product: CASSRQGLITF. The chain joins TRBV2 to TRBJ1-2; TRBD1 matches 7 bases. The V segment lost 6 bases and the J segment 13 bases; nucleotides outside the gene matches: 8. The CDR3 sequence is 11 residues long. Germline CDR1 is SNHLY and CDR2 is FYNNEI.

The chain joins TRBV15 to TRBJ2-5, with D possibly matching TRBD1 (7 bases). The length of the CDR3 is 12 residues. V lost 4 bases and J 5 bases, leaving 8 bases between the germline ends. The germline V gene has CDR1 LNHNV and CDR2 YYDKDF (reference sequence). The CDR3 here is CATSTGGETQYF. Here the CDR3 DNA reads TGTGCCACCAGCACAGGGGGGGAGACCCAGTACTTC.